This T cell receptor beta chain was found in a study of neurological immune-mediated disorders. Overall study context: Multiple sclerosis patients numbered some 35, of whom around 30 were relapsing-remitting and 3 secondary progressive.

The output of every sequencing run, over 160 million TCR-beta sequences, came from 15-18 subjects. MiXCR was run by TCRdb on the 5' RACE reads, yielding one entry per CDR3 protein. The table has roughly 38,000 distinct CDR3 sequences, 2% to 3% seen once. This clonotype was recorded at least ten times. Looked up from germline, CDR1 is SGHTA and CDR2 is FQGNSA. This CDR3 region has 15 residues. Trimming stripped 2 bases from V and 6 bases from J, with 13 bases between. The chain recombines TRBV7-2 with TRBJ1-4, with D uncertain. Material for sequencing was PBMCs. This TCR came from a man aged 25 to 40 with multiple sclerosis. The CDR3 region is CASSLSSEIYEKLFF. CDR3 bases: TGTGCCAGCAGCTTATCGTCGGAGATCTATGAAAAACTGTTTTTT.